This T cell receptor (beta chain) was documented in a study of T cells expressing NK-cell markers. For each CDR3 protein, TCRdb gives one entry from its re-call of the 5' RACE reads, without DNA. The sample's table shows fewer than 400,000 distinct CDR3 sequences. Germline V lookup: CDR1 SGHVS, CDR2 FNYEAQ. This CDR3 is built from 13 residues. This rearrangement joins TRBV7-6 to TRBJ2-3. Sequences were obtained from blood T cells: a sorted CD56 or NKG2C T cell subset, CD4+ or CD8+ T cells, or bulk PBMC T cells (not recorded which). This TCR derives from a man aged 18 to 69 in good health. The CDR3 region is CASSLGEQVTQYF.